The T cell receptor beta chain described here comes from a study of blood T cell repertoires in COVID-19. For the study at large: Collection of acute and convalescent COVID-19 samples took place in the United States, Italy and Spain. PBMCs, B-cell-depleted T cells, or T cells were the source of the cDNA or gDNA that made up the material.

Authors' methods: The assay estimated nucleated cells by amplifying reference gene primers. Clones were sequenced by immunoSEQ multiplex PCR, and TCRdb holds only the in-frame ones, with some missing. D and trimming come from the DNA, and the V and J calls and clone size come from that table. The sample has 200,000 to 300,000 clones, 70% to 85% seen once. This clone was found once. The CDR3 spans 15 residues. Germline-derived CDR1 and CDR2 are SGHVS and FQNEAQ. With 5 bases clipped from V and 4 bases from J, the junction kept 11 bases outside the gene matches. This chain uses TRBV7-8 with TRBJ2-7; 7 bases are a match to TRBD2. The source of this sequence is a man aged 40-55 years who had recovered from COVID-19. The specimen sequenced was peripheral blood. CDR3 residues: CASSQGRASDYEQYF. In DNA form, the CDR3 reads TGTGCCAGCAGCCAAGGGAGGGCCAGTGATTACGAGCAGTACTTC.